This TCR beta chain is from a study of cytomegalovirus exposure and HLA in healthy donors. Both 60 Vbeta primers and 13 Jbeta primers went into the PCR. Data came from immunoSEQ multiplex PCR; TCRdb stores just in-frame clones and leaves some out. The profile shows under 150,000 clones, 80% of them singletons. This sequence originates from a man in his fifties in good health and CMV-seronegative. Sequenced material: PBMCs.

The CDR3 sequence: CASSLGDRGDNTEAFF. Written as DNA, the CDR3 is TGTGCCAGCAGCTTGGGGGACAGGGGGGATAATACTGAAGCTTTCTTT. The chain carries TRBV5-4 and TRBJ1-1, with TRBD1 identical over 11 bases. Looked up from germline, CDR1 is SGHNT and CDR2 is YYREEE (reference sequence). This CDR3 has 16 amino acids. J lost 5 bases, V lost 0 bases, and 6 bases had no gene match.